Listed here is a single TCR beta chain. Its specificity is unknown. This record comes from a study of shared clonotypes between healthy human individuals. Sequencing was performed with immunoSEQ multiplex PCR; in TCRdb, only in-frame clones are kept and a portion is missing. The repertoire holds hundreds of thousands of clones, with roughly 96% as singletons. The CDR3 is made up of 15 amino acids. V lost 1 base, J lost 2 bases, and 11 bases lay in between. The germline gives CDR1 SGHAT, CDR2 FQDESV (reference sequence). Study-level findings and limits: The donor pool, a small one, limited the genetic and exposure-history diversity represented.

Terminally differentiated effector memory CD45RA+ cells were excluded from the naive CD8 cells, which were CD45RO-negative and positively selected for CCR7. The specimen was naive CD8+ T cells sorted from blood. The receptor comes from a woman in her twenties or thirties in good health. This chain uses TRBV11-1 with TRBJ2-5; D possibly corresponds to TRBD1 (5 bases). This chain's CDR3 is CASSLEGRAQETQYF. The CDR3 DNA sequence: TGTGCCAGCAGCTTAGAAGGCAGGGCTCAAGAGACCCAGTACTTC.